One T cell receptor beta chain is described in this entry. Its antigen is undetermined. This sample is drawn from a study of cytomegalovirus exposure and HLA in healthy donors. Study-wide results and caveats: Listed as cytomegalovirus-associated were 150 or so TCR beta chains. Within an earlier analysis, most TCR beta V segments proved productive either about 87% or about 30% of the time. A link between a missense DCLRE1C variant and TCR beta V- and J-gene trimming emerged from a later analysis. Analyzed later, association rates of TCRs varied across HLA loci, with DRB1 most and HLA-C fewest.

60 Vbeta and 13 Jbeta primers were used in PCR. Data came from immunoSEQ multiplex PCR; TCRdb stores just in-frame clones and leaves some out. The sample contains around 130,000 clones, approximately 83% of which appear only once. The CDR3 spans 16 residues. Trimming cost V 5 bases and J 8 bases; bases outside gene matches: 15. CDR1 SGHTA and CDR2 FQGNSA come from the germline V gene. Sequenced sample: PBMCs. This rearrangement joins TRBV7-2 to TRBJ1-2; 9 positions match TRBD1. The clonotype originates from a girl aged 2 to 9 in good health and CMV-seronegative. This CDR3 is CASSQTGQGSGGGYTF. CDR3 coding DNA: TGTGCCAGCAGCCAGACGGGACAGGGAAGTGGTGGGGGCTACACCTTC.